This paragraph covers one T cell receptor beta chain sequence. Its antigen is as yet unknown. This sample is part of a study of cytomegalovirus exposure and HLA in healthy donors. Background on the study: Within the Caucasian-associated ancestry cluster were under 85% of the roughly 400 genotyped donors.

Primers included in the PCR were 60 Vbeta and 13 Jbeta primers. TCRdb's copy holds only in-frame clones and misses some; the assay was immunoSEQ multiplex PCR. The sample has 150,000 to 160,000 clones, around 79% seen once. Study-wide points: In vitro assays verified that a few CMV-associated chains recognized CMV antigens specifically. Highly shared sequence variants in one cluster were likely a sequencing artifact.

This CDR3 contains 13 residues. V lost 4 bases, J lost 7 bases, and 5 bases stayed unmatched. Germline CDR1 is SGHVS and CDR2 is FQNEAQ. The rearrangement links TRBV7-8 to TRBJ1-2; 8 nucleotides align to TRBD1. The clonotype originates from a man aged 18 to 29 in good health and CMV-seronegative. The specimen sequenced was PBMCs. CDR3 nucleotides: TGTGCCAGCAGCTGGGGGACAGGCGGTGGCTACACCTTC. Its protein product is CASSWGTGGGYTF.